This T cell receptor (beta chain) was captured by sequencing in a study of response to subunit inactivated influenza vaccine. There are 16 residues in the CDR3. Germline V lookup: CDR1 SGHRS, CDR2 YFSETQ. Trimming removed 0 bases from V and 5 bases from J; junction bases left unmatched: 8. TCRdb re-called the RT-PCR reads through MiXCR, storing one row per CDR3 protein. This repertoire shows some 550,000 distinct CDR3 sequences, around a quarter found once; its top ten account for about 2.8%. The sample was also linked to a second study, of T cells expressing NK-cell markers. That study adds: A 5'RACE template switching approach incorporating UMIs was used to make TCR beta cDNA.

Sequencing was performed on CD4+ T cells sorted from PBMCs, taken about 12 days after vaccination. The source of this sequence is a man in his fifties or sixties who received an inactivated influenza vaccine. The chain couples TRBV5-1 to TRBJ2-1, with TRBD2 matching over 7 bases. The CDR3 here is CASSLDKAGVHNEQFF. The CDR3 DNA is TGCGCCAGCAGCTTGGATAAGGCGGGAGTCCACAATGAGCAGTTCTTC.